This TCR beta chain was identified during a study of cytomegalovirus exposure and HLA in healthy donors. As for the study in general: Most genotyped donors, about 81% of about 400, had Caucasian-associated genetic ancestry.

V was clipped by 7 bases and J by 0 bases, with 7 bases between them. This CDR3 spans 13 amino acids. Germline V gene sequence: CDR1 LNHDA, CDR2 SQIVND (reference sequence). Of note for this clone: Its specificity is unknown.

Whole-study results and caveats: Cytomegalovirus-associated TCR beta chains were listed, numbering 150 to 200.

13 Jbeta primers and 60 Vbeta primers were used for the PCR. Only in-frame clones appear in the TCRdb table, and some are missing; sequencing was by immunoSEQ multiplex PCR. The sample has 95,000 to 150,000 clones, around three quarters seen once; the top ten hold over 2.5%. This sequence originates from a woman aged 50 to 65 in good health and CMV-seronegative. The specimen sequenced was PBMCs. V gene TRBV19 combines with J gene TRBJ1-3; D uncertain. CDR3 sequence: CASTRSSGNTIYF. CDR3 bases: TGTGCCAGTACACGGAGCTCTGGAAACACCATATATTTT.